These T cell receptor beta chains were read from a single sample in a study of CD8 T cells in Susac syndrome. TCRdb reanalysed the immunoSEQ multiplex PCR reads using MiXCR and keeps one entry per CDR3 protein. Of more than 85,000 distinct CDR3 sequences listed, around 94% were seen once; the top ten hold roughly 0.31%. Sequenced sample: CD4+ T cells from PBMCs. These receptors were taken from a human donor with Susac syndrome. Each CDR3 is given with its conserved first and last residue. A D gene is named only where the DNA matches it firmly. Only some rows state a clone size, as once, few, many or a class for expanded clones.

v_gene	abundance	d_gene	j_gene	CDR3aa	CDR3nt
TRBV2	NA	NA	TRBJ2-1	CASSEARLHNEQFF	TGTGCCAGCAGTGAAGCACGTCTCCACAATGAGCAGTTCTTC
TRBV20-1	NA	NA	TRBJ1-2	CSARGWTANYGYTF	TGCAGTGCTAGAGGATGGACGGCTAACTATGGCTACACCTTC
TRBV19	NA	NA	TRBJ2-1	CASRGNGLREQFF	TGTGCCAGTAGAGGGAATGGACTTCGTGAGCAGTTCTTC
TRBV7-6	NA	TRBD2	TRBJ2-3	CASSLGAGGADTQYF	TGTGCCAGCAGCTTAGGCGCGGGGGGAGCAGATACGCAGTATTTT
TRBV18	NA	TRBD1	TRBJ1-1	CASSPGQGMNTEAFF	TGTGCCAGCTCACCTGGACAGGGCATGAACACTGAAGCTTTCTTT
TRBV12-3/TRBV12-4	NA	NA	TRBJ2-3	CASRAGNTQYF	TGTGCCAGCAGGGCGGGGAATACGCAGTATTTT
TRBV2	NA	TRBD2	TRBJ2-1	CATLLSGGINEQFF	TGTGCCACCCTACTTAGCGGGGGAATCAATGAGCAGTTCTTC
TRBV6-2/TRBV6-3	NA	NA	TRBJ1-6	CASSRGDSPLHF	TGTGCCAGCAGCAGGGGAGATTCACCCCTCCACTTT
TRBV5-4	NA	NA	TRBJ2-7	CASSDYELRGQYF	TGTGCCAGCAGCGACTACGAGCTACGAGGGCAGTACTTC
TRBV9	NA	NA	TRBJ2-5	CASSETGETQYF	TGTGCCAGCAGCGAAACTGGAGAGACCCAGTACTTC
TRBV3-1	once	NA	TRBJ1-5	CASSLTFGGPQHF	TGTGCCAGCAGCCTCACTTTTGGGGGGCCCCAGCATTTT
TRBV4-3	NA	NA	TRBJ2-2	CASSQAFSTGELFF	TGCGCCAGCAGCCAGGCTTTCTCGACCGGGGAGCTGTTTTTT
TRBV12-3/TRBV12-4	few	NA	TRBJ1-6	CASSPIRNSPLHF	TGTGCCAGCAGTCCTATCCGGAATTCACCCCTCCACTTT
TRBV12-3/TRBV12-4	NA	NA	TRBJ2-7	CASSLTVAYEQYF	TGTGCCAGCAGTTTAACGGTGGCCTACGAGCAGTACTTC
TRBV9	NA	NA	TRBJ2-2	CASSVSLSTGELFF	TGTGCCAGCAGCGTCAGTTTATCGACCGGGGAGCTGTTTTTT
TRBV20-1	NA	NA	TRBJ2-3	CSATPSDSTDTQYF	TGCAGTGCCACCCCTAGCGATAGCACAGATACGCAGTATTTT
TRBV7-8	once	TRBD1	TRBJ2-1	CASSRRGQGYNEQFF	TGTGCCAGCAGCCGCAGGGGACAGGGATACAATGAGCAGTTCTTC
TRBV4-1	NA	NA	TRBJ2-7	CASSLDALSYEQYF	TGCGCCAGCAGCCTCGACGCACTCTCCTACGAGCAGTACTTC
TRBV20-1	once	TRBD2	TRBJ2-3	CSARALAGGGTDTQYF	TGCAGTGCTAGGGCCCTAGCGGGTGGAGGCACAGATACGCAGTATTTT
TRBV5-1	NA	NA	TRBJ1-5	CASSLEPSNQPQHF	TGCGCCAGCAGCTTGGAACCTTCCAATCAGCCCCAGCATTTT